In its sample, the clone carrying this TCR beta chain was seen many times. This entry comes from a study of blood T cells in healthy people across ages. The authors ran a second PCR of roughly 7 to 11 cycles using a sample-barcoded 5' primer and a J-beta primer mix. TCRdb reanalysed the 5' RACE reads using MiXCR and keeps one entry per CDR3 protein. The data show about 800,000 distinct CDR3 sequences, around a quarter seen once. The data also belong to a second study, concerning T cells of mothers and their children.

The TCR sequence derives from a boy between 5 and 17 years old in good health. Material: blood.

The CDR3 spells CASSLGLYGYTF. The CDR3 DNA sequence: TGTGCCAGCAGTCTAGGACTGTATGGCTACACCTTC. This chain connects TRBV7-9 to TRBJ1-2; the D is unclear. CDR1 and CDR2 from the germline V gene are SEHNR and FQNEAQ (reference sequence). Trimming pared 6 bases from V and 5 bases from J, leaving 10 bases between. The CDR3 is 12 amino acids.